The 29 T cell receptor beta chains below all came from one sample that was sequenced in a study of T cell repertoires in ileal Crohn's disease. Sequenced by immunoSEQ multiplex PCR; TCRdb stores in-frame clones only, minus some. The sample holds under 14,000 clones, around 87% seen once. Time point denoted: inflamed ileum from the surgical specimen. Sequenced input: ileal tissue. The source of these receptors is an adult with Crohn's disease.

This clone was found a few times. This sequence joins TRBV7-9 and TRBJ1-1; D not certain. CDR3 length equals 13 residues. Trimming stripped 5 bases from V and 7 bases from J, with 14 bases between. The germline gives CDR1 SEHNR, CDR2 FQNEAQ (reference sequence). This CDR3 is CASSTSGGLEAFF. CDR3 DNA sequence: TGTGCCAGCAGCACCTCAGGCGGGCTTGAAGCTTTCTTT.

The chain carries TRBV7-2 and TRBJ1-1, with 7 positions matching TRBD1. V trimming: 0 bases; J trimming: 6 bases; junction bases outside the gene matches: 4. The length of the CDR3 is 14 residues. CDR1 SGHTA and CDR2 FQGNSA come from the germline V gene. CDR3 in amino acids: CASSLALGTAEAFF. The CDR3 nucleotides are TGTGCCAGCAGCTTAGCGCTAGGGACAGCTGAAGCTTTCTTT.

The chain is built from TRBV7-3 and TRBJ2-2; 8 positions agree with TRBD2. CDR1 is SGHTA and CDR2 is FQGTGA in the germline V gene. The V segment lost 3 bases and the J segment 1 base; nucleotides outside the gene matches: 4. This CDR3 contains 16 residues. The CDR3 DNA follows: TGTGCCAGCAGCTTGCAGAGCGGGGGGAACACCGGGGAGCTGTTTTTT. This sequence encodes CASSLQSGGNTGELFF.

This rearrangement joins TRBV10-3 to TRBJ2-2; D perhaps matches TRBD2 (6 bases). The CDR3 runs to 15 residues. From germline, CDR1 is ENHRY and CDR2 SYGVKD. The V end was cut by 10 bases, the J end by 0 bases, with 15 bases between. As DNA, the CDR3 is TGTGCCAACTCCCTCCGGGAGCCGAACACCGGGGAGCTGTTTTTT. Protein: CANSLREPNTGELFF.

The V and J genes are TRBV6-6 and TRBJ1-6, with 7 bases that match TRBD1. V was clipped by 3 bases and J by 3 bases; unmatched bases: 5. Germline V gene sequence: CDR1 MNHNY, CDR2 SVGAGI (reference sequence). The CDR3 has 16 residues. In DNA form, the CDR3 reads TGTGCCAGCAGTTATGGACAGGCGTTCTATAATTCACCCCTCCACTTT. As protein: CASSYGQAFYNSPLHF.

The DNA for the CDR3 is TGCGCCAGCAACCCGCAAGGGAGCACAGATACGCAGTATTTT. As protein: CASNPQGSTDTQYF. V usage is TRBV5-1 and J usage is TRBJ2-3; D is undetermined. With 6 bases removed from V and 0 bases from J, the gap between germline ends came to 11 bases. This CDR3 has 14 amino acids. CDR1 is SGHRS, CDR2 YFSETQ, per germline.

V usage is TRBV2 and J usage is TRBJ2-5; possible D gene TRBD2, 6 bases. This CDR3 spans 12 amino acids. The V and J ends lost 10 bases and 7 bases respectively, with 16 bases between them. Germline V gives CDR1 SNHLY, CDR2 FYNNEI. Here the CDR3 reads CATLPRGRTQYF. The CDR3 DNA reads as TGTGCCACTCTTCCCCGGGGGAGGACCCAGTACTTC.

The table lists this clone with a few counts. The chain links TRBV15 to TRBJ2-7, with D uncertain. Germline-derived CDR1 and CDR2 are LNHNV and YYDKDF (reference sequence). The V end was cut by 5 bases, the J end by 4 bases, with 9 bases between. The CDR3 is made up of 12 amino acids. The CDR3 DNA is TGTGCCACCAGCGCCCATGGGTACGAGCAGTACGTC. It yields the protein CATSAHGYEQYV.

The gene calls are TRBV6-5 and TRBJ1-2, with TRBD1 matching 7 bases. The CDR3 has 14 amino acids. Germline CDR1 reads MNHEY; CDR2 reads SVGAGI. V was pared by 6 bases and J by 6 bases, with 10 bases of the junction left unmatched. CDR3: CASRPQDRFDGYTF. The CDR3 nucleotides read TGTGCCAGCAGACCCCAGGACAGGTTCGATGGCTACACCTTC.

The chain uses TRBV11-1 and TRBJ2-7; 7 bases line up with TRBD2. CDR1 and CDR2 (germline): SGHAT, FQDESV (reference sequence). This CDR3 contains 13 residues. Trimming at V came to 3 bases and at J to 5 bases, leaving 4 bases not matched to a gene. The DNA of the CDR3 is TGTGCCAGCAGCTTGACTAGCCTGAACGAGCAGTACTTC. Protein product: CASSLTSLNEQYF.

The CDR3 loop is CASRPAVGGGYNEQFF. CDR3 bases: TGTGCCAGCAGGCCGGCGGTGGGAGGAGGGTACAATGAGCAGTTCTTC. This chain connects TRBV5-8 to TRBJ2-1; D is possibly TRBD2 (6 bases). The CDR3 is made up of 16 amino acids. Looked up from germline, CDR1 is SGHTS and CDR2 is YDEGEE. Trimming took 5 bases from V and 4 from J, leaving 19 bases between them.

The chain combines TRBV6-1 with TRBJ2-7, with D unclear. The CDR3 is 12 residues long. CDR1 is MNHNS and CDR2 is SASEGT in the germline V gene. V lost 4 bases to trimming and J lost 1 base, with 5 bases between them. The CDR3 sequence: CASSALSYEQYF. DNA for the CDR3: TGTGCCAGCAGTGCCCTTTCCTACGAGCAGTACTTC.

This clone has a handful of counts. The V gene is TRBV7-2, the J gene TRBJ1-3; the match to TRBD1 covers 8 bases. Germline loops: CDR1 SGHTA, CDR2 FQGNSA. The CDR3 extends over 17 amino acids. V gave up 5 bases and J gave up 4 bases; unmatched junction bases: 13. The CDR3 is CASSPLGSGGEGNTIYF. CDR3 in DNA: TGTGCCAGCAGCCCTTTGGGGTCAGGGGGCGAAGGAAACACCATATATTTT.

There are a few counts of this clone. The chain uses TRBV25-1 and TRBJ1-2; D call uncertain. The germline V and J ends were trimmed by 5 bases and 4 bases, with 8 bases remaining between them. The V gene's germline CDR1 is MGHDK and CDR2 SYGVNS. The CDR3 has 12 residues. The CDR3 region is CASSSFSYGYTF. CDR3 nucleotide sequence: TGTGCCAGCAGTTCCTTCAGCTATGGCTACACCTTC.

This sequence joins TRBV2 and TRBJ2-3, with D hard to call. CDR1 and CDR2 (germline): SNHLY, FYNNEI. The V end was cut by 10 bases, the J end by 7 bases, with 12 bases between. CDR3 length: 11 amino acids. CDR3 residues: CATILRNTQYF. The CDR3 DNA sequence: TGTGCCACCATCCTTAGGAATACGCAGTATTTT.

The chain recombines TRBV7-8 with TRBJ1-2; TRBD1 matches 7 bases. With V trimmed by 6 bases and J by 3 bases, 7 bases remained unmatched. The germline V gene encodes CDR1 SGHVS and CDR2 FQNEAQ. This CDR3 is built from 14 residues. CDR3 residues: CASRSGQAHYGYTF. The CDR3 coding sequence is TGTGCCAGCAGGTCCGGACAGGCCCACTATGGCTACACCTTC. The full variable domain, completed using reference TRBV7-8 and TRBJ1-2, is GAGVSQSPRYKVAKRGQDVALRCDPISGHVSLFWYQQALGQGPEFLTYFQNEAQLDKSGLPSDRFFAERPEGSVSTLKIQRTQQEDSAVYLCASRSGQAHYGYTFGSGTRLTVV.

The V call is TRBV6-4, the J call TRBJ2-3; D uncertain. The germline V gene encodes CDR1 MRHNA and CDR2 SNTAGT. Trimming removed 6 bases at V and 0 bases at J, with 10 bases between. This CDR3 spans 14 amino acids. The CDR3 region is CASRRDPSTDTQYF. DNA for the CDR3: TGTGCCAGCAGACGAGACCCAAGCACAGATACGCAGTATTTT.

V gene TRBV7-9 combines with J gene TRBJ2-7, with D perhaps being TRBD1 or TRBD2 (5 bases each). Trimming left V 0 bases short and J 5 bases short, with 5 bases between. Germline CDR1 and CDR2: SEHNR and FQNEAQ (reference sequence). The CDR3 length is 12 residues. CDR3 sequence: CASSLAGDEQYF. As DNA, the CDR3 is TGTGCCAGCAGCTTAGCGGGGGACGAGCAGTACTTC.

The V call is TRBV7-3, the J call TRBJ2-1; a weak D match, TRBD2 (5 bases). Between the trimmed V and J ends, which lost 1 base and 15 bases, there was a span of 19 bases. From germline, CDR1 is SGHTA and CDR2 FQGTGA. The CDR3 is made up of 14 amino acids. CDR3 loop: CASSLNSISGIMFF. Written as DNA, the CDR3 is TGTGCCAGCAGCTTAAATTCTATCTCGGGGATAATGTTCTTC.

The chain combines TRBV19 with TRBJ1-1, with D unresolved. From germline, CDR1 is LNHDA and CDR2 SQIVND (reference sequence). The V end was cut by 5 bases, the J end by 4 bases, with 11 bases between. This CDR3 region has 13 residues. CDR3 sequence (DNA): TGTGCCAGTAGTCCCCCCACCGGCACTGAAGCTTTCTTT. Protein product: CASSPPTGTEAFF.

The genes are TRBV6-5 and TRBJ1-2; no clear D. Germline lookup yields CDR1 MNHEY and CDR2 SVGAGI. CDR3 length: 14 residues. The V end was cut by 6 bases, the J end by 4 bases, with 15 bases between. CDR3 nucleotide sequence: TGTGCCAGCAGCCCCCACGGAGGCACCTATGGCTACACCTTC. It specifies CASSPHGGTYGYTF.

This sequence joins TRBV6-1 and TRBJ1-1; TRBD1 matches at 7 bases. Germline CDR1 is MNHNS and CDR2 is SASEGT. The V segment lost 4 bases and the J segment 4 bases; nucleotides outside the gene matches: 6. The CDR3 covers 14 residues. CDR3 nucleotide sequence: TGTGCCAGCAGTGGTTCAGGGGGAAGCACTGAAGCTTTCTTT. This translates into CASSGSGGSTEAFF.

The V and J genes are TRBV9 and TRBJ1-5, with 9 nucleotides matching TRBD1. Germline trimming cut 4 bases from V and 5 bases from J; bases unmatched to any gene: 7. Germline assignment: CDR1 SGDLS and CDR2 YYNGEE. The CDR3 has 15 amino acids. The CDR3 DNA is TGTGCCAGCAGCCCGGGACAGGGTTGGGATCAGCCCCAGCATTTT. This sequence encodes CASSPGQGWDQPQHF.

The rearrangement links TRBV2 to TRBJ2-7; 8 nucleotides match TRBD2. V gave up 6 bases and J gave up 11 bases; unmatched junction bases: 9. This CDR3 has 12 amino acids. Germline CDR1 reads SNHLY; CDR2 reads FYNNEI. Here the CDR3 DNA reads TGTGCCAGCAGAATTTTAGCGGGAAAGGAGTACTTC. Encoded protein: CASRILAGKEYF. The complete variable domain, with remaining parts taken from reference TRBV2 and TRBJ2-7, reads EPEVTQTPSHQVTQMGQEVILRCVPISNHLYFYWYRQILGQKVEFLVSFYNNEISEKSEIFDDQFSVERPDGSNFTLKIRSTKLEDSAMYFCASRILAGKEYFGPGTRLTVT.

The J gene is TRBJ1-1, the V gene TRBV5-1; D is possibly TRBD1 (5 bases). The V end lost 0 bases, the J end lost 4 bases, and 13 bases lay between the germline ends. The CDR3 contains 15 residues. The V gene's germline CDR1 is SGHRS and CDR2 YFSETQ. The CDR3 here is CASSLASGLSTEAFF. The CDR3 DNA reads TGCGCCAGCAGCTTGGCTTCAGGGTTGAGCACTGAAGCTTTCTTT.

Concerning this clone: This CDR3 is also generated by other DNA sequences in the sample. This chain uses TRBV19 with TRBJ2-3; TRBD2 aligns across 9 bases. The junction had 2 bases not matched to a gene; V was cut back by 6 bases and J by 4 bases. Germline V lookup: CDR1 LNHDA, CDR2 SQIVND (reference sequence). This CDR3 has 13 residues. The CDR3, as DNA: TGTGCCAGTAGAGTAGCGGGAGCAGATACGCAGTATTTT. It encodes CASRVAGADTQYF.

The V gene is TRBV30, the J gene TRBJ2-3, with D unresolved. Germline CDR1 and CDR2: GTSNPN and SVGIG (reference sequence). V was pared by 2 bases and J by 5 bases, with 14 bases between. This CDR3 is 14 amino acids long. CDR3 residues: CAWSLPVLRDTQYF. For the CDR3, the DNA is TGTGCCTGGAGTTTGCCCGTCCTGAGAGATACGCAGTATTTT.

The chain combines TRBV5-1 with TRBJ2-5; no firm D call. V was trimmed by 4 bases and J by 4 bases, leaving 8 bases between them. The germline gives CDR1 SGHRS, CDR2 YFSETQ. The CDR3 consists of 12 residues. DNA for the CDR3: TGCGCCAGCAGCCCCCTAGGAGAGACCCAGTACTTC. Amino acid sequence: CASSPLGETQYF.

The chain carries TRBV6-5 and TRBJ2-7; 8 bases line up with TRBD2. The CDR3 consists of 15 residues. The V gene's germline CDR1 is MNHEY and CDR2 SVGAGI. V lost 2 bases and J lost 2; bases outside the gene matches: 5. DNA of the CDR3: TGTGCCAGCAGTTACCCTACTAGCGGAGCCTACGAGCAGTACTTC. This gives the protein CASSYPTSGAYEQYF.